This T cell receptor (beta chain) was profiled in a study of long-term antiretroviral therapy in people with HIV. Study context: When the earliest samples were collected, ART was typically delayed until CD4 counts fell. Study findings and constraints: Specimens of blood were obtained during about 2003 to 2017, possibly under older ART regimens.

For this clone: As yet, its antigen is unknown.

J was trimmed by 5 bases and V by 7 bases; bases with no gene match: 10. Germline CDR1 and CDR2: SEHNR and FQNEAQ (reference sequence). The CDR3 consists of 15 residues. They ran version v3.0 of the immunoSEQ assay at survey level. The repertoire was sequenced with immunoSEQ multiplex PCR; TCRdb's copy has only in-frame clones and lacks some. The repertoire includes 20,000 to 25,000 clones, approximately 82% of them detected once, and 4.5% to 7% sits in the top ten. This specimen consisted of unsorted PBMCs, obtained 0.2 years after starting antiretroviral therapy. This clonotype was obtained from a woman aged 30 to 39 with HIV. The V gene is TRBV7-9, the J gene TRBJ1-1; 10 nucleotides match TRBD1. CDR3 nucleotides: TGTGCCAGCACCCCTCCGGGACAGGGGAAGACTGAAGCTTTCTTT. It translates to CASTPPGQGKTEAFF.